This T cell receptor (beta chain) is drawn from a study of read filtering for tumor transcriptome and immune sequencing. The wider study: Patients were some 16 male and some 15 female, mean age 65.9 years, range about 47 to 85. DNase treatment preceded whole-transcriptome library preparation.

Details on this clonotype: Its specificity is unknown. The final CDR3 position lacks the conserved phenylalanine or tryptophan, pointing to a likely read error.

The study, taken as a whole, reports: Single-read clonotypes: roughly four fifths of IR-seq clonotypes (around 3.5% of reads), almost 75% of RNA-seq clonotypes (under 50% of reads). This fraction held mixed bone marrow immune cells after CD138-negative sorting.

The CDR3 runs 14 residues. The germline V and J ends were trimmed by 3 bases and 0 bases, with 9 bases remaining between them. From about 400 ng of RNA, a library with molecular barcoded alpha/delta and beta/gamma adaptors was made. TCRdb reprocessed the reads via MiXCR and lists one record per CDR3 protein. The table shows 50,000 to 65,000 distinct CDR3 sequences, with approximately 19% occurring only once. This clonotype originated in a donor aged 40 or over with multiple myeloma. The chain joins TRBV12-3 or TRBV12-4 to TRBJ2-7; D remains unclear. The sample taken for sequencing was a population of CD138-negative cells sorted from bone marrow. CDR3 in DNA: TGTGCCAGCAGTTTTAGGCGGAGCTCCTACGAGCAGTACATC. Amino acid sequence: CASSFRRSSYEQYI.